Listed here are 12 T cell receptor beta chains from one sample, sequenced in a study of blood T cell repertoires in COVID-19 (dated by TCRdb to between 2020 and 2021). The library was generated by the immunoSEQ multiplex PCR assay. The source is immuneACCESS, and TCRdb retained only in-frame sequences with V and J called. Part of the clones is not carried over; for the studies checked, unresolved V genes explain less than half of this, and the remainder is unexplained. Recorded for this sample are about 410,000 clones; about 90% of them occurred a single time. 0.55% to 0.75% of the sample is held by the ten biggest clonotypes. Sequenced sample: PBMCs or T cells enriched from blood (not recorded which). All receptors come from a man aged 18 to 29 who had recovered from COVID-19.

The chain employs TRBV7-9 and TRBJ2-1, with 8 bases fitting TRBD2. The CDR3 covers 17 residues. Germline CDR1 is SEHNR and CDR2 is FQNEAQ (reference sequence). V lost 3 bases and J lost 1; bases outside the gene matches: 8. In nucleotides, the CDR3 is TGTGCCAGCAGCTTTGGGGTAGCGGGACCTTCCTACAATGAGCAGTTCTTC. This gives the protein CASSFGVAGPSYNEQFF. Complete variable domain (other parts from reference TRBV7-9 and TRBJ2-1): DTGVSQNPRHKITKRGQNVTFRCDPISEHNRLYWYRQTLGQGPEFLTYFQNEAQLEKSRLLSDRFSAERPKGSFSTLEIQRTEQGDSAMYLCASSFGVAGPSYNEQFFGPGTRLTVL.

The chain combines TRBV2 with TRBJ1-2; 8 bases line up with TRBD1. The V gene end was trimmed by 2 bases and the J gene end by 7 bases; junction bases not matched to a gene: 9. The length of the CDR3 is 15 residues. Germline CDR1 is SNHLY and CDR2 is FYNNEI. This CDR3 is CASSETGDRGGGYTF. CDR3 coding DNA: TGTGCCAGCAGTGAAACCGGAGACAGGGGTGGTGGCTACACCTTC.

The V call is TRBV19, the J call TRBJ1-5, with 8 bases matching TRBD1. Germline V gene sequence: CDR1 LNHDA, CDR2 SQIVND (reference sequence). The CDR3 consists of 16 residues. V shed 3 bases, J shed 4 bases, and the junction held 8 bases outside the gene matches. The CDR3 loop is CASSITGGLLNQPQHF. Here the CDR3 DNA reads TGTGCCAGTAGTATTACAGGGGGATTATTAAATCAGCCCCAGCATTTT.

This sequence joins TRBV10-3 and TRBJ1-5; D not certain. CDR1 is ENHRY and CDR2 is SYGVKD in the germline V gene. The CDR3 is 17 amino acids. Trimming took 7 bases from V and 0 from J, leaving 19 bases between them. In nucleotides, the CDR3 is TGTGCCATCACCCCAATCCGGTCCATTTATAGCAATCAGCCCCAGCATTTT. Translation: CAITPIRSIYSNQPQHF.

DNA of the CDR3: TGTGCCATCAGTGAGAGGACTAGCGCATACAATGAGCAGTTCTTC. It yields the protein CAISERTSAYNEQFF. This chain links TRBV10-3 with TRBJ2-1; 9 nucleotides agree with TRBD2. Trimming removed 2 bases from V and 4 bases from J; junction bases left unmatched: 3. The germline CDR1 and CDR2 sequences are ENHRY and SYGVKD. The CDR3 extends over 15 amino acids.

This clone has just one count. The CDR3 nucleotides are TGTGCCAGCAGCCGCGCGGGGTTGGGTGAAGCTTTCTTT. This translates into CASSRAGLGEAFF. The chain carries TRBV14 and TRBJ1-1; D call uncertain. Trimming removed 4 bases at V and 7 bases at J, with 13 bases between. The length of the CDR3 is 13 residues. Per germline, CDR1 SGHDN and CDR2 FVKESK.

The CDR3 reads CASSALGAYSGNTIYF. As DNA, the CDR3 is TGTGCCAGCAGCGCTTTAGGGGCTTACTCTGGAAACACCATATATTTT. The chain has TRBV7-8 and TRBJ1-3; D may be TRBD1 (5 bases). The CDR3 covers 16 residues. Germline CDR1 is SGHVS and CDR2 is FQNEAQ. The ends were cut back, 5 bases at V and 0 bases at J, with 14 bases in the middle. Drawing the rest from reference TRBV7-8 and TRBJ1-3, the complete variable domain is GAGVSQSPRYKVAKRGQDVALRCDPISGHVSLFWYQQALGQGPEFLTYFQNEAQLDKSGLPSDRFFAERPEGSVSTLKIQRTQQEDSAVYLCASSALGAYSGNTIYFGEGSWLTVV.

The chain combines TRBV5-5 with TRBJ2-7; TRBD2 might be the D (6 bases). This CDR3 comprises 14 residues. CDR1 is SGHKS and CDR2 is YYEKEE in the germline V gene (reference sequence). Trimming took 0 bases from V and 6 from J, leaving 13 bases between them. CDR3 nucleotides: TGTGCCAGCAGCTTGGGGATCCGGGACTTCGAGCAGTACTTC. The encoded protein is CASSLGIRDFEQYF.

The chain carries TRBV28 and TRBJ1-4; TRBD1 aligns across 7 bases. The CDR3 sequence is 15 residues long. V trimming: 5 bases; J trimming: 0 bases; junction bases outside the gene matches: 3. Per germline, CDR1 MDHEN and CDR2 SYDVKM. CDR3 in DNA: TGTGCCAGCAGTCGGGGGACAGCAACTAATGAAAAACTGTTTTTT. Translation: CASSRGTATNEKLFF.

The chain joins TRBV28 to TRBJ1-1, with 7 bases identical to TRBD1. This CDR3 spans 14 amino acids. With V trimmed by 4 bases and J by 0 bases, 2 bases remained unmatched. Per germline, CDR1 MDHEN and CDR2 SYDVKM. The CDR3 spells CASSWDRVNTEAFF. The CDR3 DNA is TGTGCCAGCAGTTGGGACAGAGTGAACACTGAAGCTTTCTTT.

The rearrangement joins TRBV16 to TRBJ1-2; tentative D call: TRBD1 (6 bases). V was trimmed by 3 bases and J by 8 bases, leaving 13 bases between them. Germline CDR1 reads KGHSY; CDR2 reads FQNENV. The CDR3 sequence is 13 residues long. The CDR3 reads CASSQAQGDGYTF. The CDR3 DNA is TGTGCCAGCAGCCAGGCACAGGGCGACGGCTACACCTTC.

The chain couples TRBV28 to TRBJ2-7, with a tentative D call TRBD2 (5 bases). Trimming stripped 5 bases from V and 0 bases from J, with 8 bases between. Germline V CDR1 and CDR2: MDHEN, SYDVKM. This CDR3 spans 13 amino acids. Written as DNA, the CDR3 is TGTGCCAGCAGTGGAGGACTCTCCTACGAGCAGTACTTC. It is translated as CASSGGLSYEQYF.